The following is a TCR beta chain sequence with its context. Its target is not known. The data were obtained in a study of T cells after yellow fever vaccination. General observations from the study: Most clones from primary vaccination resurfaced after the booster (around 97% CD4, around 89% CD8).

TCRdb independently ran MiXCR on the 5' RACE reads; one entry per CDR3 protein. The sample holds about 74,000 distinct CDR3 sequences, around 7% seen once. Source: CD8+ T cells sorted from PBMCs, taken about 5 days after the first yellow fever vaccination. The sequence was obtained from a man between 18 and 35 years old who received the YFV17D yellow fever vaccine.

The CDR3, as DNA: TGCAGTGCTAGGGTGGGGGGGTTACAAGAGACCCAGTACTTC. Its protein product is CSARVGGLQETQYF. V and J are TRBV20-1 and TRBJ2-5, with TRBD2 matching 7 bases. The CDR3 spans 14 residues. Germline CDR1 DFQATT, CDR2 SNEGSKA (reference sequence). The V and J ends lost 3 bases and 2 bases, in that order; junction bases with no gene match: 6.